The next 31 T cell receptor beta chains were all read from a single sample in a study of blood T cell repertoires in COVID-19. The data were produced by immunoSEQ multiplex PCR, yet TCRdb's version contains in-frame clones alone and is incomplete. The sample holds around 280,000 clones, roughly 89% seen once. Material for sequencing was peripheral blood. The receptors derive from a woman aged 30 to 39 with COVID-19, enrolled during active disease.

The V call is TRBV4-1, the J call TRBJ2-7; TRBD2 matches at 9 bases. The V gene end was trimmed by 4 bases and the J gene end by 6 bases; junction bases not matched to a gene: 1. Germline V CDR1 and CDR2: MGHRA, YSYEKL. The CDR3 totals 12 residues. The CDR3 coding sequence is TGCGCCAGCAGCCGAGCGGGAGGCGAGCAGTACTTC. It translates to CASSRAGGEQYF.

The chain joins TRBV6-5 to TRBJ2-3; 10 nucleotides line up with TRBD1. CDR1 is MNHEY and CDR2 is SVGAGI in the germline V gene. The CDR3 sequence is 14 residues long. V gave up 8 bases and J gave up 2 bases; unmatched junction bases: 4. CDR3 residues: CASHDRGPTDTQYF. The CDR3 DNA reads as TGTGCCAGCCACGACAGGGGGCCCACAGATACGCAGTATTTT.

The chain employs TRBV19 and TRBJ2-6; D is perhaps TRBD2 (7 bases). CDR1 is LNHDA and CDR2 is SQIVND in the germline V gene (reference sequence). The V gene lost 10 bases and the J gene lost 0 bases, with 19 bases spanning the gap. The CDR3 has 17 amino acids. The CDR3 here is CATHRGGRYSGANVLTF. The CDR3 nucleotides read TGTGCCACCCATAGGGGGGGGCGATACTCTGGGGCCAACGTCCTGACTTTC.

This clone was observed a handful of times. V gene TRBV5-1 combines with J gene TRBJ1-1, with a weak D call TRBD1 (5 bases). The CDR3 consists of 13 residues. The germline V gene encodes CDR1 SGHRS and CDR2 YFSETQ. Trimming cost V 3 bases and J 5 bases, with 11 bases left between them. DNA for the CDR3: TGCGCCAGCAGCTGGACACATGGGACTGAAGCTTTCTTT. This codes for CASSWTHGTEAFF.

The V gene is TRBV27, the J gene TRBJ1-5; a possible D gene is TRBD1 (6 bases). Germline CDR1 MNHEY, CDR2 SMNVEV (reference sequence). V was pared by 5 bases and J by 3 bases, with 11 bases between. The CDR3 extends over 14 amino acids. CDR3 residues: CASSNRGHNQPQHF. In DNA, the CDR3 is TGTGCCAGCAGTAACCGGGGACACAATCAGCCCCAGCATTTT.

The rearrangement joins TRBV28 to TRBJ2-5, with 12 positions matching TRBD1. The ends lost 7 bases at V and 3 bases at J; junction bases unmatched: 3. The CDR3 consists of 14 residues. Germline lookup yields CDR1 MDHEN and CDR2 SYDVKM. The CDR3 is CASTGTGGEETQYF. The CDR3 region has the DNA TGTGCCAGCACCGGGACAGGGGGCGAAGAGACCCAGTACTTC. Filled out from reference TRBV28 and TRBJ2-5, the complete variable domain reads DVKVTQSSRYLVKRTGEKVFLECVQDMDHENMFWYRQDPGLGLRLIYFSYDVKMKEKGDIPEGYSVSREKKERFSLILESASTNQTSMYLCASTGTGGEETQYFGPGTRLLVL.

This rearrangement joins TRBV18 to TRBJ1-4; TRBD1 matches at 10 bases. The junction had 3 bases not matched to a gene; V was cut back by 4 bases and J by 4 bases. The CDR3 covers 15 residues. CDR1 KGHSH and CDR2 LQKENI come from the germline V gene. The CDR3 DNA reads TGTGCCAGCTCACGACAGGGGGCGGATAATGAAAAACTGTTTTTT. Translated, it gives CASSRQGADNEKLFF.

The chain is built from TRBV2 and TRBJ1-5, with D hard to call. The germline V gene has CDR1 SNHLY and CDR2 FYNNEI. Trimming removed 0 bases from V and 6 bases from J, with 9 bases in between. There are 14 residues in the CDR3. CDR3 sequence reads: CASSEAAGFQPQHF. Here the CDR3 DNA reads TGTGCCAGCAGTGAAGCGGCAGGTTTTCAGCCCCAGCATTTT.

The chain carries TRBV29-1 and TRBJ1-1; D perhaps matches TRBD1 (6 bases). Germline V lookup: CDR1 SQVTM, CDR2 ANQGSEA. V was pared by 3 bases and J by 10 bases, with 12 bases between. CDR3 size: 11 residues. DNA for the CDR3: TGCAGCGTTGACAGTGTCAGGGGAGCTTTCTTT. This codes for CSVDSVRGAFF.

The chain employs TRBV12-3 or TRBV12-4 and TRBJ1-2; the D is unclear. With 8 bases removed from V and 4 bases from J, the gap between germline ends came to 14 bases. This CDR3 region has 13 residues. CDR3 sequence (DNA): TGTGCCAGCCGGCCTAGAGAACTCTATGGCTACACCTTC. It specifies CASRPRELYGYTF.

The chain recombines TRBV5-1 with TRBJ1-3; 8 bases agree with TRBD1. The V gene end was trimmed by 7 bases and the J gene end by 4 bases; junction bases not matched to a gene: 22. The CDR3 extends over 19 amino acids. Germline V gives CDR1 SGHRS, CDR2 YFSETQ. CDR3 loop: CASRPLTGQESLSGNTIYF. Written as DNA, the CDR3 is TGCGCCAGCCGCCCCCTTACGGGACAGGAATCCCTCTCCGGAAACACCATATATTTT.

For this clone: Other DNA variants within this sample encode the same CDR3. V usage is TRBV2 and J usage is TRBJ2-5; 14 positions agree with TRBD2. CDR1 and CDR2 (germline): SNHLY, FYNNEI. This CDR3 has 14 residues. The junction had 3 bases not matched to a gene; V was cut back by 8 bases and J by 4 bases. The CDR3 protein is CASSGLAGGETQYF. In DNA, the CDR3 is TGTGCCAGCTCCGGACTAGCGGGGGGAGAGACCCAGTACTTC.

A single count supports this clone. The V call is TRBV5-1, the J call TRBJ2-3; 10 nucleotides line up with TRBD1. Trimming removed 6 bases from V and 5 bases from J; junction bases left unmatched: 15. The CDR3 consists of 17 residues. Germline CDR1 SGHRS, CDR2 YFSETQ. The CDR3 reads CASTYTPGQGRGDTQYF. The CDR3 DNA is TGCGCCAGCACCTATACTCCGGGACAGGGGAGGGGAGATACGCAGTATTTT.

The V call is TRBV7-6, the J call TRBJ1-1; 7 bases line up with TRBD1. The length of the CDR3 is 15 residues. V shed 0 bases and J 4 bases; nucleotides not matched to a gene: 5. Germline values: CDR1 SGHVS, CDR2 FNYEAQ. CDR3 sequence (DNA): TGTGCCAGCAGCTTAGCGCCAGGGGGTGGCACTGAAGCTTTCTTT. Its translation: CASSLAPGGGTEAFF.

V gene TRBV29-1 combines with J gene TRBJ1-2, with D tentatively TRBD1 (6 bases). Trimming cost V 1 base and J 8 bases, with 14 bases left between them. Germline assignment: CDR1 SQVTM and CDR2 ANQGSEA. The CDR3 length is 13 residues. The CDR3 spells CSVEAASDRGYTF. The CDR3 nucleotides are TGCAGCGTTGAAGCGGCTTCTGACAGGGGCTACACCTTC.

V and J are TRBV10-1 and TRBJ2-1, with 7 bases matching TRBD2. The CDR3 is 13 residues long. CDR1 is WNHNN, CDR2 SYGVQD, per germline (reference sequence). V lost 9 bases to trimming and J lost 0 bases; unmatched junction nucleotides: 2. For the CDR3, the DNA is TGCGCCAGAGCGGGATTCTCCTACAATGAGCAGTTCTTC. It translates to CARAGFSYNEQFF.

J is TRBJ2-5 and V is TRBV21-1; TRBD2, the table's D call, lacks a check against the DNA. TRBV21-1 is a pseudogene segment. CDR3 size: 16 residues. This CDR3 is CASSVPGSGSQETQYF. As DNA, the CDR3 is TGTGCCAGCAGCGTCCCCGGGAGTGGGAGTCAAGAGACCCAGTACTTC.

The chain joins TRBV2 to TRBJ1-2, with TRBD1 identical over 10 bases. Trimming at V came to 6 bases and at J to 4 bases, leaving 8 bases not matched to a gene. This CDR3 has 15 residues. CDR1 is SNHLY and CDR2 is FYNNEI in the germline V gene. The CDR3 nucleotides read TGTGCCAGCAGAGCTGACAGGGGGCGCTCCTATGGCTACACCTTC. It codes for CASRADRGRSYGYTF.

The V and J genes are TRBV15 and TRBJ2-7, with D possibly TRBD2 on 5 matching bases. V was pared by 1 base and J by 3 bases, with 25 bases between. Per the germline V gene, CDR1 is LNHNV and CDR2 is YYDKDF (reference sequence). CDR3 size: 19 residues. CDR3 amino acids: CATSRGRGFYGFSNYEQYF. As DNA, the CDR3 is TGTGCCACCAGCAGAGGGAGAGGGTTTTACGGATTCTCGAACTACGAGCAGTACTTC.

The chain carries TRBV9 and TRBJ2-7; D is perhaps TRBD1 (6 bases). Germline V gene lookup returns CDR1 SGDLS and CDR2 YYNGEE. The CDR3 extends over 13 amino acids. V was shortened by 1 base and J by 3 bases, with 8 bases between the two germline ends. This CDR3 reads CASSVKDSYEQYF. The CDR3 bases are TGTGCCAGCAGCGTAAAGGACAGCTACGAGCAGTACTTC.

The V gene is TRBV11-2, the J gene TRBJ1-3, with unresolved D. There are 14 residues in the CDR3. Germline V gives CDR1 SGHAT, CDR2 FQNNGV. Trimming took 1 base from V and 4 from J, leaving 8 bases between them. The CDR3: CASSLVSWGNTIYF. CDR3 bases: TGTGCCAGCAGCTTAGTGAGTTGGGGAAACACCATATATTTT.

The chain is built from TRBV6-5 and TRBJ2-7, with D possibly TRBD1 on 6 matching bases. Between the trimmed V and J ends, which lost 10 bases and 6 bases, there was a span of 19 bases. The CDR3 contains 13 residues. Looked up from germline, CDR1 is MNHEY and CDR2 is SVGAGI. The CDR3 sequence is CATKAGAASEQYF. DNA of the CDR3: TGTGCCACCAAGGCAGGGGCAGCTTCCGAGCAGTACTTC.

V and J are TRBV24-1 and TRBJ2-1, with 16 bases fitting TRBD2. This CDR3 spans 19 amino acids. With 7 bases clipped from V and 4 bases from J, the junction kept 12 bases outside the gene matches. CDR1 is KGHDR, CDR2 SFDVKD, per germline. The CDR3: CATRMAQGLAGGIYNEQFF. The CDR3, as DNA: TGTGCCACCAGGATGGCGCAGGGACTAGCGGGGGGGATATACAATGAGCAGTTCTTC.

V usage is TRBV19 and J usage is TRBJ2-7; D is perhaps TRBD1 (6 bases). The CDR3 consists of 15 residues. Germline V gene lookup returns CDR1 LNHDA and CDR2 SQIVND (reference sequence). The V end lost 3 bases, the J end lost 3 bases, and 15 bases lay between the germline ends. The CDR3 DNA follows: TGTGCCAGTAGTATCGACTGGGGACACCACTACGAGCAGTACTTC. This sequence encodes CASSIDWGHHYEQYF.

The rearrangement links TRBV6-6 to TRBJ1-6, with D uncertain. V lost 2 bases and J 7 bases, leaving 6 bases between the germline ends. This CDR3 is 13 amino acids long. Germline assignment: CDR1 MNHNY and CDR2 SVGAGI (reference sequence). The CDR3 loop is CASSYQMNSPLHF. In DNA form, the CDR3 reads TGTGCCAGCAGTTACCAAATGAATTCACCCCTCCACTTT.

The chain is built from TRBV19 and TRBJ2-1; 8 bases align to TRBD2. The V segment lost 7 bases and the J segment 3 bases; nucleotides outside the gene matches: 8. Germline V gene data show CDR1 as LNHDA and CDR2 as SQIVND (reference sequence). The CDR3 is 15 amino acids. This chain's CDR3 is CASTTGTRYYNEQFF. The CDR3 DNA is TGTGCCAGTACCACCGGGACTAGATACTACAATGAGCAGTTCTTC.

This rearrangement joins TRBV7-2 to TRBJ2-3; 8 nucleotides line up with TRBD2. CDR1 is SGHTA and CDR2 is FQGNSA in the germline V gene. The CDR3 consists of 16 residues. Germline trimming cut 4 bases from V and 8 bases from J; bases unmatched to any gene: 14. CDR3 in amino acids: CASSSLVLAGSRTQYF. The CDR3 coding sequence is TGTGCCAGCAGCTCCCTTGTTTTAGCGGGGTCTCGTACGCAGTATTTT.

The chain is built from TRBV9 and TRBJ1-2; 10 nucleotides line up with TRBD1. This CDR3 region has 18 residues. J was trimmed by 3 bases and V by 4 bases; bases with no gene match: 15. From germline, CDR1 is SGDLS and CDR2 YYNGEE. CDR3 nucleotides: TGTGCCAGCAGCCCTCCCGGGACAGGGGTCCGGCTTGACTATGGCTACACCTTC. It translates to CASSPPGTGVRLDYGYTF. The whole variable domain, remainder taken from reference TRBV9 and TRBJ1-2, is DSGVTQTPKHLITATGQRVTLRCSPRSGDLSVYWYQQSLDQGLQFLIQYYNGEERAKGNILERFSAQQFPDLHSELNLSSLELGDSALYFCASSPPGTGVRLDYGYTFGSGTRLTVV.

The chain recombines TRBV29-1 with TRBJ2-7; 8 bases match TRBD2. In germline, CDR1 is SQVTM, CDR2 ANQGSEA. This CDR3 comprises 13 residues. Trimming cost V 6 bases and J 3 bases; bases outside gene matches: 7. CDR3 DNA sequence: TGCAGCGTCTTAGCGGGGCGGTACTACGAGCAGTACTTC. It codes for CSVLAGRYYEQYF.

Here the CDR3 DNA reads TGTGCCTTCTTATCGAACAGGGTTCGGCTTAACTATGGCTACACCTTC. Amino acids: CAFLSNRVRLNYGYTF. The chain employs TRBV30 and TRBJ1-2, with TRBD1 as a possible D gene (6 bases). The V end was cut by 7 bases, the J end by 1 base, with 22 bases between. The CDR3 covers 16 residues. CDR1 and CDR2 from the germline V gene are GTSNPN and SVGIG (reference sequence).

Remarks on this clone: An end of the junction does not agree with germline; a read error may underlie this. The chain couples TRBV27 to TRBJ1-2; TRBD1 agrees at 8 bases. The CDR3 extends over 15 amino acids. Per germline, CDR1 MNHEY and CDR2 SMNVEV (reference sequence). CDR3: CASSFRTGLTYRYTF. CDR3 bases: TGTGCCAGCAGTTTTCGGACAGGGTTAACCTATCGCTACACCTTC.